One TCR beta chain is described in this entry. Its cognate antigen is unknown. This sample was included in a study of T cells after yellow fever vaccination. Study results and caveats: The bulk population could contribute abundant contaminating clonotypes to FACS-sorted repertoires. Clones from primary vaccination mostly reappeared after the booster (around 96% CD4, just over 85% CD8). Peak timing came faster in the weaker secondary response, day 5 versus 15.

Trimming removed 0 bases from V and 3 bases from J, with 8 bases in between. The CDR3 is 14 amino acids. CDR1 is MNHEY, CDR2 SVGAGI, per germline. From the 5' RACE reads, TCRdb called clonotypes with MiXCR, one entry per CDR3 protein. The sample consists of around 250,000 distinct CDR3 sequences, around 5.2% of them appearing once. The genes are TRBV6-5 and TRBJ1-1; maybe TRBD1 (6 bases). Material: CD4+ T cells sorted from PBMCs, obtained on the day of the yellow fever booster vaccination. The sequence came from a man aged 18 to 30 who received the YFV17D yellow fever vaccine. The CDR3 reads CASSYSAGDTEAFF. The CDR3 region has the DNA TGTGCCAGCAGTTACTCGGCAGGGGACACTGAAGCTTTCTTT.